This T cell receptor beta chain is drawn from a study of blood T cell repertoires in COVID-19. TCRdb's table, derived via immunoSEQ multiplex PCR, lists solely in-frame clones and lacks some. The sample consists of about 200,000 clones, 82% of them appearing once. Trimming took off 4 bases at V and 0 bases at J, with 9 bases between the two ends. CDR3 length: 14 residues. The germline V gene encodes CDR1 ENHRY and CDR2 SYGVKD. This clonotype was obtained from a woman aged 55 to 70 with acute COVID-19. The sequenced material came from PBMCs or T cells enriched from blood (not recorded which). The chain carries TRBV10-3 and TRBJ1-1; possible D gene TRBD1, 5 bases. Written as DNA, the CDR3 is TGTGCCATCAGTGGGCACAGGATGAACACTGAAGCTTTCTTT. It encodes CAISGHRMNTEAFF.